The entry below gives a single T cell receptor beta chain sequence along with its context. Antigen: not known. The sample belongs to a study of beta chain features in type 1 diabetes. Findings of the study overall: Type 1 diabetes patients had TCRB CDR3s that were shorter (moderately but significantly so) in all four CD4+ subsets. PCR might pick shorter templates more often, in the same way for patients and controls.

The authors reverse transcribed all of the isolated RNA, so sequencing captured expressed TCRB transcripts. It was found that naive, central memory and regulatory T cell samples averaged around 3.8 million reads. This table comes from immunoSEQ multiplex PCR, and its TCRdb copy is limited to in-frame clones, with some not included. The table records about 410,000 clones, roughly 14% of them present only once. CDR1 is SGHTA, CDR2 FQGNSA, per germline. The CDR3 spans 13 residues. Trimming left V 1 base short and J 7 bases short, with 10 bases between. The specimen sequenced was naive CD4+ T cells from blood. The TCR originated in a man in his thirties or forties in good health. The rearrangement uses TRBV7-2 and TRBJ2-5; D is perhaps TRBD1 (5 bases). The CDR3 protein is CASSLGRGGTQYF. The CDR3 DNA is TGTGCCAGCAGCTTAGGAAGGGGCGGGACCCAGTACTTC.